This entry describes one T cell receptor (beta chain). With a J-beta primer mix and a sample-barcoded 5' primer, a second PCR ran roughly 6 to 11 cycles. There were at least 3 million CDR3-containing paired-end reads obtained from each sample. A single record per CDR3 protein comes from TCRdb applying MiXCR to the 5' RACE reads. The sample lists approximately 780,000 distinct CDR3 sequences, roughly 24% seen once, with approximately 2.9% in the top ten. This sample was taken from a study of blood T cells in healthy people across ages. V lost 5 bases and J lost 9, with 17 bases in between. This CDR3 is 15 amino acids long. The same data also went into a second study, on T cells of mothers and their children. That study reports: Once extracted, all RNA went into cDNA synthesis at about 1.5 ug per 15 ul.

V usage is TRBV12-3 or TRBV12-4 and J usage is TRBJ1-6; D is unresolved. The sequenced sample was blood. The sequence came from a boy younger than 18 in good health. The CDR3 DNA reads as TGTGCCAGCAGTCTCTCCCCCTCAGACATTTCACCCCTCCACTTT. Residues: CASSLSPSDISPLHF.